This T cell receptor (beta chain) emerged from a study of CD8 T cells in ankylosing spondylitis. Whole-study results and caveats: Disease-linked clones reportedly concentrated significantly in matched ankylosing spondylitis synovial fluid. Among TCR beta sequences, a motif of roughly 8 highly homologous variants appeared characteristic of ankylosing spondylitis blood.

With molecular barcodes, quantitative 5'-RACE was used to make the TCR beta libraries. MiXCR, applied by TCRdb to the 5' RACE reads, yields one record per CDR3 protein. The sample includes roughly 400,000 distinct CDR3 sequences, 20% to 25% of them seen just once. Points on this clonotype: What it recognizes is unknown.

Trimming cost V 5 bases and J 4 bases; bases outside gene matches: 5. This CDR3 is 14 amino acids long. The J gene is TRBJ2-7, the V gene TRBV12-3 or TRBV12-4, with 10 positions matching TRBD1. Input material: blood, either unsorted or a sorted T cell fraction (not recorded which). The source of this sequence is a male donor with ankylosing spondylitis. The CDR3 sequence: CASSRQGAAYEQYF. CDR3 in DNA: TGTGCCAGCAGTCGACAGGGGGCGGCGTACGAGCAGTACTTC.